The 28 T cell receptor beta chains reported below all come from one sample, sequenced in a study of shared clonotypes between healthy human individuals. Data came from immunoSEQ multiplex PCR; TCRdb stores just in-frame clones and leaves some out. Of some 1.4 million clones in the sample, approximately 96% were seen once. The sequenced material came from naive CD4+ T cells sorted from blood. Subset here: CD45RA+ positively selected. These receptors were obtained from a man aged 25 to 45 in good health.

The chain carries TRBV1 and TRBJ1-5; the listed D gene, TRBD1, was not tested against the DNA. TRBV1 is a recognized pseudogene. The CDR3 runs to 16 residues. The CDR3 sequence is CTSSQDGQGIHQPQHF. The CDR3 DNA sequence: TGCACCAGCAGCCAAGATGGACAGGGGATCCACCAGCCCCAGCATTTT.

The chain's CDR3 is CASSLTSGPSYEQYF. CDR3 nucleotide sequence: TGTGCCAGCAGCCTGACTAGCGGGCCCTCCTACGAGCAGTACTTC. V is TRBV7-6 and J is TRBJ2-7; 10 bases match TRBD2. J was trimmed by 0 bases and V by 5 bases; bases with no gene match: 4. This CDR3 region has 15 residues. The germline CDR1 and CDR2 sequences are SGHVS and FNYEAQ.

This chain connects TRBV5-4 to TRBJ2-6; tentative D call: TRBD1 (6 bases). Looked up from germline, CDR1 is SGHNT and CDR2 is YYREEE (reference sequence). The CDR3 totals 16 residues. V lost 4 bases to trimming and J lost 0 bases, with 11 bases between them. The CDR3 DNA reads TGTGCCAGCAGCCCCGGACAGTTCTCTGGGGCCAACGTCCTGACTTTC. Translating gives CASSPGQFSGANVLTF.

The chain couples TRBV7-9 to TRBJ1-2; tentative D call: TRBD1 (5 bases). Germline CDR1 SEHNR, CDR2 FQNEAQ (reference sequence). This CDR3 contains 15 residues. V gave up 0 bases and J gave up 4 bases, with 12 bases separating them. DNA for the CDR3: TGTGCCAGCAGCTTAGCCAGGGAGGCAAGCTATGGCTACACCTTC. Translating it yields CASSLAREASYGYTF.

The rearrangement links TRBV28 to TRBJ2-3, with TRBD2 matching over 12 bases. The V gene's germline CDR1 is MDHEN and CDR2 SYDVKM. The CDR3 is 17 amino acids. The ends lost 5 bases at V and 2 bases at J; junction bases unmatched: 8. CDR3 sequence: CASSRGLAGPITDTQYF. CDR3 nucleotide sequence: TGTGCCAGCAGTCGTGGACTAGCGGGGCCTATCACAGATACGCAGTATTTT.

The rearrangement uses TRBV4-3 and TRBJ1-1; possibly TRBD1 for D (6 bases). Trimming stripped 2 bases from V and 9 bases from J, with 19 bases between. The CDR3 length is 15 residues. Germline V lookup: CDR1 LGHNA, CDR2 YSLEER. CDR3 sequence: CASSQLLLDSPKAFF. The CDR3 DNA follows: TGCGCCAGCAGCCAACTTCTCCTGGACAGCCCTAAAGCTTTCTTT.

This chain connects TRBV5-1 to TRBJ2-1; TRBD2 matches 12 bases. In germline, CDR1 is SGHRS, CDR2 YFSETQ. The CDR3 totals 15 residues. Unmatched junction bases numbered 5, after V lost 2 bases and J lost 8 bases. CDR3 sequence reads: CASSFLAGGTYEQFF. Written as DNA, the CDR3 is TGCGCCAGCAGCTTTCTAGCGGGAGGGACTTATGAGCAGTTCTTC.

The genes are TRBV7-2 and TRBJ2-4; tentative D call: TRBD1 (5 bases). Per germline, CDR1 SGHTA and CDR2 FQGNSA. This CDR3 has 16 residues. Trimming left V 5 bases short and J 1 base short, with 15 bases between. CDR3 protein: CASSMTVYSAKNIQYF. CDR3 in DNA: TGTGCCAGCAGCATGACAGTCTACTCTGCCAAAAACATTCAGTACTTC.

The chain links TRBV7-6 to TRBJ2-7, with 8 bases that match TRBD1. V trimming: 4 bases; J trimming: 3 bases; junction bases outside the gene matches: 8. The CDR3 is 15 amino acids. Looked up from germline, CDR1 is SGHVS and CDR2 is FNYEAQ. The DNA of the CDR3 is TGTGCCAGCAGCTCGCATCCGGGACAGGTCTACGAGCAGTACTTC. Protein sequence: CASSSHPGQVYEQYF.

This sequence joins TRBV6-5 and TRBJ2-7; D may be TRBD2 (5 bases). Germline assignment: CDR1 MNHEY and CDR2 SVGAGI. CDR3 length: 13 residues. V lost 2 bases to trimming and J lost 4 bases, with 9 bases between them. The CDR3 is CASSYRPGYEQYF. In DNA, the CDR3 is TGTGCCAGCAGTTACCGACCGGGGTACGAGCAGTACTTC.

V usage is TRBV7-8 and J usage is TRBJ2-5, with unresolved D. The CDR3 is 13 residues long. V shed 3 bases and J shed 13 bases, with 18 bases lying between them. In germline, CDR1 is SGHVS, CDR2 FQNEAQ. CDR3 nucleotide sequence: TGTGCCAGCAGCTTTCAACCGGGTCGGCCCGGGTACTTC. It yields the protein CASSFQPGRPGYF.

This chain links TRBV19 with TRBJ2-1; possibly TRBD2 for D (6 bases). From germline, CDR1 is LNHDA and CDR2 SQIVND (reference sequence). CDR3 length equals 16 residues. The V gene lost 1 base and the J gene lost 2 bases, with 12 bases spanning the gap. In DNA form, the CDR3 reads TGTGCCAGTAGTATAGTCGGGACTGCGACCTACAATGAGCAGTTCTTC. The encoded protein is CASSIVGTATYNEQFF.

This clone was observed a single time. The chain carries TRBV5-4 and TRBJ1-2; a weak D match, TRBD1 (5 bases). The CDR3 runs 16 residues. Germline V CDR1 and CDR2: SGHNT, YYREEE (reference sequence). Trimming left V 0 bases short and J 1 base short, with 13 bases between. CDR3 DNA sequence: TGTGCCAGCAGCTTGGTTACCGGGACCGTTAACTATGGCTACACCTTC. This translates into CASSLVTGTVNYGYTF.

The chain is built from TRBV10-1 and TRBJ2-7; D is possibly TRBD2 (6 bases). The germline V gene has CDR1 WNHNN and CDR2 SYGVQD (reference sequence). The CDR3 sequence is 15 residues long. Trimming shortened V by 4 bases and J by 5 bases, and 18 bases separated the two germline ends. The chain's CDR3 is CASSGPGVPGNEQYF. DNA for the CDR3: TGCGCCAGCAGTGGACCGGGAGTGCCAGGGAACGAGCAGTACTTC.

In its sample, this clone was seen once. This rearrangement joins TRBV15 to TRBJ2-1, with TRBD2 matching 8 bases. Germline CDR1 reads LNHNV; CDR2 reads YYDKDF (reference sequence). The CDR3 totals 16 residues. V was clipped by 0 bases and J by 4 bases; unmatched bases: 5. The CDR3 here is CATSRDNLAGYNEQFF. CDR3 nucleotides: TGTGCCACCAGCAGAGATAATCTAGCGGGTTACAATGAGCAGTTCTTC.

In regard to this clone: This same CDR3 is encoded by further DNA sequences in the sample. The rearrangement joins TRBV10-1 to TRBJ2-2; the D gene is possibly TRBD1 (5 bases). The V gene's germline CDR1 is WNHNN and CDR2 SYGVQD (reference sequence). Trimming took off 8 bases at V and 1 base at J, with 8 bases between the two ends. The CDR3 spans 13 residues. For the CDR3, the DNA is TGCGCCAGCCGGCAGGGGAACACCGGGGAGCTGTTTTTT. This gives the protein CASRQGNTGELFF.

A single count supports this clone. The rearrangement uses TRBV30 and TRBJ2-7, with 9 bases fitting TRBD1. The junction had 17 bases not matched to a gene; V was cut back by 4 bases and J by 4 bases. CDR1 and CDR2 (germline): GTSNPN, SVGIG (reference sequence). The CDR3 spans 17 residues. CDR3 in DNA: TGTGCCTGGACTCCCCTAGGACAGGGGAAGGGGGCTTACGAGCAGTACTTC. It is translated as CAWTPLGQGKGAYEQYF. Full variable domain (missing parts from reference TRBV30 and TRBJ2-7): SQTIHQWPATLVQPVGSPLSLECTVEGTSNPNLYWYRQAAGRGLQLLFYSVGIGQISSEVPQNLSASRPQDRQFILSSKKLLLSDSGFYLCAWTPLGQGKGAYEQYFGPGTRLTVT.

The chain carries TRBV6-5 and TRBJ2-7; maybe TRBD1 (5 bases). The CDR3 consists of 14 residues. Germline-derived CDR1 and CDR2 are MNHEY and SVGAGI. V lost 0 bases and J lost 2, with 8 bases in between. In DNA form, the CDR3 reads TGTGCCAGCAGTTACTCCGCACAGGCCTACGAGCAGTACTTC. Translation gives CASSYSAQAYEQYF.

As to this clone: Other nucleotide sequences in the sample specify the same CDR3. The rearrangement links TRBV18 to TRBJ1-4; 7 bases agree with TRBD1. V was pared by 3 bases and J by 1 base, with 2 bases of the junction left unmatched. This CDR3 region has 15 residues. Looked up from germline, CDR1 is KGHSH and CDR2 is LQKENI. CDR3 region: CASSPRQGTNEKLFF. DNA for the CDR3: TGTGCCAGCTCACCTAGACAGGGAACTAATGAAAAACTGTTTTTT.

The V and J genes are TRBV5-1 and TRBJ1-5; 8 nucleotides match TRBD1. Germline CDR1 is SGHRS and CDR2 is YFSETQ. V lost 0 bases, J lost 2 bases, and 4 bases stayed unmatched. The CDR3 contains 16 residues. CDR3 DNA sequence: TGCGCCAGCAGCTTGGATGCAGGGGGCGGCAATCAGCCCCAGCATTTT. Residues: CASSLDAGGGNQPQHF.

The J gene is TRBJ1-3, the V gene TRBV25-1; no clear D. CDR3 length equals 14 residues. Germline V gene sequence: CDR1 MGHDK, CDR2 SYGVNS. V was clipped by 8 bases and J by 4 bases, with 15 bases between them. CDR3: CASQSRVGGNTIYF. CDR3 nucleotides: TGTGCCAGCCAGTCGAGGGTGGGAGGAAACACCATATATTTT.

The rearrangement links TRBV18 to TRBJ2-5, with 10 bases that match TRBD1. V dropped 2 bases and J dropped 8; count of bases not matched to a gene: 11. The CDR3 runs 16 residues. Germline loops: CDR1 KGHSH, CDR2 LQKENI. For the CDR3, the DNA is TGTGCCAGCTCACCAGTAACCGGGACAGGGGTTTTTACCCAGTACTTC. This codes for CASSPVTGTGVFTQYF.

The chain links TRBV4-1 to TRBJ2-5; unclear D gene. This CDR3 is 13 amino acids long. Germline V gives CDR1 MGHRA, CDR2 YSYEKL. V was clipped by 5 bases and J by 5 bases, with 12 bases between them. In nucleotides, the CDR3 is TGCGCCAGCAGCAAGAAGGATTCGGAGACCCAGTACTTC. Its translation is CASSKKDSETQYF.

The rearrangement uses TRBV28 and TRBJ1-5, with D hard to call. Germline V gene data show CDR1 as MDHEN and CDR2 as SYDVKM. This CDR3 contains 20 residues. V shed 0 bases and J shed 0 bases, with 21 bases lying between them. CDR3 sequence (DNA): TGTGCCAGCAGTTTATGGTCCTCTTCGGGCAGGTACCTTAGCAATCAGCCCCAGCATTTT. Translating gives CASSLWSSSGRYLSNQPQHF.

The chain joins TRBV30 to TRBJ1-2, with D possibly matching TRBD1 (5 bases). Deletions cut 0 bases from V and 3 bases from J, with 20 bases between. There are 17 residues in the CDR3. Germline CDR1 and CDR2: GTSNPN and SVGIG (reference sequence). This CDR3 is CAWSVRQSEGFYYGYTF. The CDR3 DNA reads as TGTGCCTGGAGTGTAAGACAGTCGGAAGGGTTCTACTATGGCTACACCTTC.

On this clone: This sample also contains other DNA sequences that code for the same CDR3. The chain joins TRBV7-2 to TRBJ1-5; perhaps TRBD1 as D (5 bases). Germline CDR1 and CDR2: SGHTA and FQGNSA. Trimming took off 0 bases at V and 2 bases at J, with 5 bases between the two ends. The CDR3 spans 14 residues. CDR3 nucleotide sequence: TGTGCCAGCAGCTTAGCAGGGGGCAATCAGCCCCAGCATTTT. Translating it yields CASSLAGGNQPQHF.

The genes are TRBV6-5 and TRBJ1-1, with D perhaps matching TRBD1 (5 bases). The length of the CDR3 is 14 residues. The germline V gene has CDR1 MNHEY and CDR2 SVGAGI. Trimming cost V 5 bases and J 0 bases, with 10 bases left between them. CDR3 nucleotides: TGTGCCAGCAGTCCCCCAGGGATGAACACTGAAGCTTTCTTT. This codes for CASSPPGMNTEAFF.

In DNA, the CDR3 is TGTGCTAGTAGAGGGGGTCACGACACTGAAGCTTTCTTT. It yields the protein CASRGGHDTEAFF. This chain links TRBV12-5 with TRBJ1-1; possible D gene TRBD1, 6 bases. The CDR3 covers 13 residues. Germline-derived CDR1 and CDR2 are LGHNT and FRNRAP. Trimming cost V 8 bases and J 3 bases, with 13 bases left between them.